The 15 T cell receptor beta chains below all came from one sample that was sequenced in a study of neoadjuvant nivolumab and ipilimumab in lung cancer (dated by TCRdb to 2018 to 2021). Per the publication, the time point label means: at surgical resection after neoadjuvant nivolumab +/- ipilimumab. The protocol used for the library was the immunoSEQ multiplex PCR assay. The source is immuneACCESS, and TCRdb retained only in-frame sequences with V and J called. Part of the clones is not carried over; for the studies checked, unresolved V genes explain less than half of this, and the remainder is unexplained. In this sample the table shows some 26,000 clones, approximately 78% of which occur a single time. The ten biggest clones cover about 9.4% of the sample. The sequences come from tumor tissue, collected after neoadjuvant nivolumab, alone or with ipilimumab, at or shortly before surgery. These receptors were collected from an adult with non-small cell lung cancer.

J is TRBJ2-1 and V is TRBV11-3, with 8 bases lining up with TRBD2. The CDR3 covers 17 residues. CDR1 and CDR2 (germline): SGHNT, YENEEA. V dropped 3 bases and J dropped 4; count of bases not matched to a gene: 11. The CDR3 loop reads CASSFGLDSGGYNEQFF. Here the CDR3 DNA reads TGTGCCAGCAGCTTCGGACTGGACAGCGGGGGTTACAATGAGCAGTTCTTC.

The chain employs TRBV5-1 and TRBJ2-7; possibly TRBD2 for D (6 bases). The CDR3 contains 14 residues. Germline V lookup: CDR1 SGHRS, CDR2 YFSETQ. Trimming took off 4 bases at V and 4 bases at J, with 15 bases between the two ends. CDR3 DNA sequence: TGCGCCAGCAGCGCCGGGAGCCGGGGATACGAGCAGTACTTC. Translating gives CASSAGSRGYEQYF.

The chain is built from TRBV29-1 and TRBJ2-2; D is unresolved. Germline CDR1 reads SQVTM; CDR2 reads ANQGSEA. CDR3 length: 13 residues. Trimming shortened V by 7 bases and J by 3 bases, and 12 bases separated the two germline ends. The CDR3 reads CSAVSGDTGELFF. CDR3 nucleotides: TGCAGCGCTGTTTCTGGAGACACCGGGGAGCTGTTTTTT.

Here the CDR3 DNA reads TGTGCCAGCAGTCCTAGCGGGAGTCCCAACGAGCAGTACTTC. Translated: CASSPSGSPNEQYF. This chain links TRBV6-5 with TRBJ2-7; 10 nucleotides match TRBD2. V trimming: 5 bases; J trimming: 5 bases; junction bases outside the gene matches: 6. The CDR3 spans 14 residues. Germline CDR1 and CDR2: MNHEY and SVGAGI.

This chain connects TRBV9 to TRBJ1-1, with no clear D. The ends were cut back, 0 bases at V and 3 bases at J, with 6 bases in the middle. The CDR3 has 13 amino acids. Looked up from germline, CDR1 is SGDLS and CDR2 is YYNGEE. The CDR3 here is CASSVATYTEAFF. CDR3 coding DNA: TGTGCCAGCAGCGTAGCTACATACACTGAAGCTTTCTTT. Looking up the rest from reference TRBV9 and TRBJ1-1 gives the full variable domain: DSGVTQTPKHLITATGQRVTLRCSPRSGDLSVYWYQQSLDQGLQFLIQYYNGEERAKGNILERFSAQQFPDLHSELNLSSLELGDSALYFCASSVATYTEAFFGQGTRLTVV.

For the CDR3, the DNA is TGTGCCAGCAGAAAGCGGGCTAGCACATCCTCCTACAATGAGCAGTTCTTC. Translation: CASRKRASTSSYNEQFF. The chain has TRBV11-2 and TRBJ2-1, with D possibly being TRBD2 (6 bases). Germline values: CDR1 SGHAT, CDR2 FQNNGV. Trimming left V 6 bases short and J 0 bases short, with 18 bases between. The CDR3 is 17 residues long. The complete variable domain, with remaining parts taken from reference TRBV11-2 and TRBJ2-1, reads EAGVAQSPRYKIIEKRQSVAFWCNPISGHATLYWYQQILGQGPKLLIQFQNNGVVDDSQLPKDRFSAERLKGVDSTLKIQPAKLEDSAVYLCASRKRASTSSYNEQFFGPGTRLTVL.

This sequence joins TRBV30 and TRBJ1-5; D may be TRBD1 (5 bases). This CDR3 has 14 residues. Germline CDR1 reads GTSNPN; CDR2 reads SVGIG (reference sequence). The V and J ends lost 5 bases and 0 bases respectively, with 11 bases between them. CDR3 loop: CAWSGGGSNQPQHF. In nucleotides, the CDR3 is TGTGCCTGGTCCGGGGGAGGTAGCAATCAGCCCCAGCATTTT.

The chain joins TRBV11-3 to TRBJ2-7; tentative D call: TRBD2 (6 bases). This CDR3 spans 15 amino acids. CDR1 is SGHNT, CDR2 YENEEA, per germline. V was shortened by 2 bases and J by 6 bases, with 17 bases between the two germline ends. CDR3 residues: CASSLSSLARGEQYF. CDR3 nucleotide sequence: TGTGCCAGCAGCTTAAGCTCCCTAGCGCGGGGCGAGCAGTACTTC.

The CDR3 region has the DNA TGTGCCAGCAGGCCCCCGGACAGGGTCTACGAGCAGTACTTC. As protein: CASRPPDRVYEQYF. The chain couples TRBV6-5 to TRBJ2-7; 8 bases map to TRBD1. The germline gives CDR1 MNHEY, CDR2 SVGAGI. There are 14 residues in the CDR3. V dropped 6 bases and J dropped 3; count of bases not matched to a gene: 7.

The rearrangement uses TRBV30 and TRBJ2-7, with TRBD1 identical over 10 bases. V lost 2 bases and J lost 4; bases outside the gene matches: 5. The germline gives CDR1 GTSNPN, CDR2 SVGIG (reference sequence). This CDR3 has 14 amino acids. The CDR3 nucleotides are TGTGCCTGGAGTATGGACAGGGGGTTTTACGAGCAGTACTTC. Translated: CAWSMDRGFYEQYF. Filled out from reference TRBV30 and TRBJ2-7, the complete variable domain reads SQTIHQWPATLVQPVGSPLSLECTVEGTSNPNLYWYRQAAGRGLQLLFYSVGIGQISSEVPQNLSASRPQDRQFILSSKKLLLSDSGFYLCAWSMDRGFYEQYFGPGTRLTVT.

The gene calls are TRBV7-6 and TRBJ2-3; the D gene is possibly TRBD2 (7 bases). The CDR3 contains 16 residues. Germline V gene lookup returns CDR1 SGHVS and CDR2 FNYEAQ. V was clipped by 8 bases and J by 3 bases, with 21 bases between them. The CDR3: CASGRRGGAETDTQYF. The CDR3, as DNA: TGTGCCAGCGGTCGCCGCGGGGGCGCGGAGACAGATACGCAGTATTTT.

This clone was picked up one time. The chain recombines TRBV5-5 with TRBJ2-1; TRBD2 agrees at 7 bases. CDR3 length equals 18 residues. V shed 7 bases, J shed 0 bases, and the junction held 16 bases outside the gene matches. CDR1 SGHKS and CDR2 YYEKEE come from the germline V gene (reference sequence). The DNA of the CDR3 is TGTGCCAGCCTTGACGGACTAGTGTACCTTAGCTCCTACAATGAGCAGTTCTTC. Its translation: CASLDGLVYLSSYNEQFF.

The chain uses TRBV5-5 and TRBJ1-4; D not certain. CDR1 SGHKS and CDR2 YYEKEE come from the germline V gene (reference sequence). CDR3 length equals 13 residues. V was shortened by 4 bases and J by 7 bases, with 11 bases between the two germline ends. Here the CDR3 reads CASSPSWGEKLFF. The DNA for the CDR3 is TGTGCCAGCAGCCCCTCTTGGGGTGAAAAACTGTTTTTT.

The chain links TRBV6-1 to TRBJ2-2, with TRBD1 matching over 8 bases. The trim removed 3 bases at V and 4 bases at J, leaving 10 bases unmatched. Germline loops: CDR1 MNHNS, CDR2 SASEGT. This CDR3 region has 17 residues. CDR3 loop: CASSDTSDRAGTGELFF. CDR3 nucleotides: TGTGCCAGCAGTGATACATCGGACAGGGCGGGCACCGGGGAGCTGTTTTTT.

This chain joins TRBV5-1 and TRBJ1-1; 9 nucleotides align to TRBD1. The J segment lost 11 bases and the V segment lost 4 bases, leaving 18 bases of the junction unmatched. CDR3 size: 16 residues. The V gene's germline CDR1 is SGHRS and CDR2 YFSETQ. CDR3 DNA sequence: TGCGCCAGCAGCACGCTCTCTACTCGACAGGGGGTCGTCGCTTTCTTT. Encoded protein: CASSTLSTRQGVVAFF.